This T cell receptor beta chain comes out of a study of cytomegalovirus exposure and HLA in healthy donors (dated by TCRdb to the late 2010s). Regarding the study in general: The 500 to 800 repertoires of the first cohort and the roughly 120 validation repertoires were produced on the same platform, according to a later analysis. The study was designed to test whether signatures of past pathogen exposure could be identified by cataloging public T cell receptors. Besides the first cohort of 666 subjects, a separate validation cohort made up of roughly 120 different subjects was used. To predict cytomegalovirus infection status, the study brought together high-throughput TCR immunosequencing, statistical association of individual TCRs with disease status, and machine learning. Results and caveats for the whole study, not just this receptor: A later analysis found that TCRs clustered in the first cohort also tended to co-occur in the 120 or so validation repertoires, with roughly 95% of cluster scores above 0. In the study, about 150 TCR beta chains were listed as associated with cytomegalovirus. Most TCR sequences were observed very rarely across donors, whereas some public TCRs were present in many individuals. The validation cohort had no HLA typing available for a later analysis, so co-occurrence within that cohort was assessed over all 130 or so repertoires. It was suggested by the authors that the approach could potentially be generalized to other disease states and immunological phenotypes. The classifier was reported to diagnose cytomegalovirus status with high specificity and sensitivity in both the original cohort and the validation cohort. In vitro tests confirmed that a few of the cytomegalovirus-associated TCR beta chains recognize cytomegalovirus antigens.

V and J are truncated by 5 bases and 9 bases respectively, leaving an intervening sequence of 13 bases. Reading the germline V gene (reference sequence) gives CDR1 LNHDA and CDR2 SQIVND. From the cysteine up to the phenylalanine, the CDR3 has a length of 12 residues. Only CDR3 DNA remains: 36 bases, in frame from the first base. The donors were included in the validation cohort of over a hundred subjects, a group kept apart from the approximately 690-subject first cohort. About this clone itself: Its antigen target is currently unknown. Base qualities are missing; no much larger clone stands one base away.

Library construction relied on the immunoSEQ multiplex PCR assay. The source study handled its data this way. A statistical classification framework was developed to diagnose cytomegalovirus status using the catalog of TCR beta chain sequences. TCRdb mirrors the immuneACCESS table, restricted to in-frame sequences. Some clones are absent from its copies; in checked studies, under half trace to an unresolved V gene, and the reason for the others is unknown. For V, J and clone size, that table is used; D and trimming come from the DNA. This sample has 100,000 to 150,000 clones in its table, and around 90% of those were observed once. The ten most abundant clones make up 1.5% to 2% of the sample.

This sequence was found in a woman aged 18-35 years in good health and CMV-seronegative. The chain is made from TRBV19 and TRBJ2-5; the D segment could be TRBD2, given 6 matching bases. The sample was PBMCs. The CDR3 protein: CASSPNPSAQYF. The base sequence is TGTGCCAGTAGTCCGAACCCTAGCGCCCAGTACTTC.